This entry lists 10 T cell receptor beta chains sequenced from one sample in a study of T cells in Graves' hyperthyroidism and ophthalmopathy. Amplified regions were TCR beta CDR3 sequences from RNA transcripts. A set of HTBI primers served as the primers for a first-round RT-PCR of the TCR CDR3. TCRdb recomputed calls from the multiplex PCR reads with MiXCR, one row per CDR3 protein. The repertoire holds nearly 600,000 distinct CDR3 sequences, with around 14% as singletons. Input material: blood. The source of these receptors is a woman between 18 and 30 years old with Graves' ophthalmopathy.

The CDR3 region has the DNA TGTGCCAGCAGTTCGGGACAGGGGGACACTGGAAACACCATATATTTT. Translating gives CASSSGQGDTGNTIYF. The V and J genes are TRBV12-3 or TRBV12-4 and TRBJ1-3; 11 positions agree with TRBD1. Trimming removed 4 bases from V and 2 bases from J; junction bases left unmatched: 4. This CDR3 contains 16 residues.

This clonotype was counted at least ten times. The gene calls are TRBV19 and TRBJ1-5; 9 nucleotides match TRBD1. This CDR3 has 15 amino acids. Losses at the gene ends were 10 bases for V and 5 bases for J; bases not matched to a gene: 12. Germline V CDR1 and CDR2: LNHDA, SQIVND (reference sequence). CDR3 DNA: TGTGCCACCGCGATCGTACAGGGGGCGGATCAGCCCCAGCATTTT. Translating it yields CATAIVQGADQPQHF.

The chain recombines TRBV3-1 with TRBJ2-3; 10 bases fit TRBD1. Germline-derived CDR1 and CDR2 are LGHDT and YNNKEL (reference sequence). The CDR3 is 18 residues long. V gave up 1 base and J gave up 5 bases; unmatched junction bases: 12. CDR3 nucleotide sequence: TGTGCCAGCAGCCAAGTGGGTTTGCCGGGACAGGGGTTAGATACGCAGTATTTT. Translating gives CASSQVGLPGQGLDTQYF.

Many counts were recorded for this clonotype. Here the CDR3 reads CASSLGTALQFF. The CDR3 nucleotides read TGTGCCAGCAGCTTAGGGACAGCTTTGCAGTTCTTC. The genes are TRBV13 and TRBJ2-1, with D possibly TRBD1 on 5 matching bases. CDR1 and CDR2 (germline): PRHDT, FYEKMQ (reference sequence). Trimming shortened V by 0 bases and J by 12 bases, and 9 bases separated the two germline ends. The CDR3 is 12 amino acids.

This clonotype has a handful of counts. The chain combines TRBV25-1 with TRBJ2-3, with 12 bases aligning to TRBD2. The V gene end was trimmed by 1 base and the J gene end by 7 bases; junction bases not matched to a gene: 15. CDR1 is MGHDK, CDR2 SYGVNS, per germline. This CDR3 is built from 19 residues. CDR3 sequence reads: CASSELAGTTSGSLYTQYF. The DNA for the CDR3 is TGTGCCAGCAGTGAATTAGCAGGGACGACTAGCGGGAGTTTATATACGCAGTATTTT. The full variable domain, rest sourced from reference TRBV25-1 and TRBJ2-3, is EADIYQTPRYLVIGTGKKITLECSQTMGHDKMYWYQQDPGMELHLIHYSYGVNSTEKGDLSSESTVSRIRTEHFPLTLESARPSHTSQYLCASSELAGTTSGSLYTQYFGPGTRLTVL.

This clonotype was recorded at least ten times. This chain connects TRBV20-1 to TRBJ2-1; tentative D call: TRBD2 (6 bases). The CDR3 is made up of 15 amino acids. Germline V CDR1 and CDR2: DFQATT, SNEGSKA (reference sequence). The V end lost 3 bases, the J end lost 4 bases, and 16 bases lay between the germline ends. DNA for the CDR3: TGCAGTGCTAGCGGACCGGGACGGGGGTACAATGAGCAGTTCTTC. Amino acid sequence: CSASGPGRGYNEQFF.

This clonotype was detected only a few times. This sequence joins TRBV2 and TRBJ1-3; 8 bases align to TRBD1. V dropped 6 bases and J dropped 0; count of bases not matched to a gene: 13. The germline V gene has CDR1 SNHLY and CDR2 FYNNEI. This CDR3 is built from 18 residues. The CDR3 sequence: CASSTLTGTGGSGNTIYF. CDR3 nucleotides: TGTGCCAGCAGCACACTAACCGGGACAGGCGGCTCTGGAAACACCATATATTTT.

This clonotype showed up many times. DNA of the CDR3: TGTGCCAGCAGCTCAGAAGGGTTTAGCGGTAGCACAGATACGCAGTATTTT. Protein: CASSSEGFSGSTDTQYF. The gene calls are TRBV7-2 and TRBJ2-3; a possible D gene is TRBD2 (6 bases). In germline, CDR1 is SGHTA, CDR2 FQGNSA. Trimming cost V 4 bases and J 0 bases, with 17 bases left between them. This CDR3 contains 17 residues.

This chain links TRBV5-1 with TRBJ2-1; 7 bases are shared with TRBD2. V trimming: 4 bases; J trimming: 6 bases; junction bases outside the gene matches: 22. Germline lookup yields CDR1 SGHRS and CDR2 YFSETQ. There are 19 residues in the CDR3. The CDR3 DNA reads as TGCGCCAGCAGCCCCCGGGACTATAGGTCCCTGGTACGGGCCAATGAGCAGTTCTTC. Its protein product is CASSPRDYRSLVRANEQFF.

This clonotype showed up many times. The CDR3 spells CASGRGSYNEQFF. The CDR3 coding sequence is TGTGCCAGCGGGAGGGGGTCGTACAATGAGCAGTTCTTC. The gene calls are TRBV7-9 and TRBJ2-1; weak D call: TRBD2 (7 bases). Per the germline V gene, CDR1 is SEHNR and CDR2 is FQNEAQ (reference sequence). The V and J ends lost 8 bases and 4 bases respectively, with 12 bases between them. The CDR3 contains 13 residues.